The entry that follows covers one TCR beta chain sequence. Its cognate antigen is unknown. Replicate PCRs for sorted subsets used roughly 200 ng DNA; this equaled around 29,000 T cell genomes. Profiled with immunoSEQ multiplex PCR; TCRdb holds only in-frame clones, not every one. The sample has approximately 2,000,000 clones, 80% to 95% seen once. A split of CD4+ cells into CD45RA+ naive and CD45RA-negative memory subsets was performed. The CDR3 extends over 16 amino acids. V was clipped by 4 bases and J by 8 bases; unmatched bases: 12. Germline assignment: CDR1 LNHDA and CDR2 SQIVND (reference sequence). This sample was included in a study of shared clonotypes between healthy human individuals. Study outcomes and limitations: Several donors shared 4.5% to 6.5% of their naive CD4 clonotypes. Generation of non-shared clonotypes was less probable than generation of clonotypes shared by all four donors.

V is TRBV19 and J is TRBJ1-2, with 11 bases matching TRBD1. This clonotype was obtained from a man younger than 30 in good health. Some clones in this sample may be carry-over from other donors' samples. Sequenced material: naive CD4+ T cells from PBMCs. Described subset: CD45RA+ positively selected. The CDR3 DNA reads as TGTGCCAGTAGTACGGACAGGGGGCGGCCAACTGGCGGCTACACCTTC. Translated, it gives CASSTDRGRPTGGYTF.